This T cell receptor beta chain was retrieved from a study of T-cell reconstitution after alpha-beta-depleted transplantation in children. V was pared by 3 bases and J by 8 bases, with 12 bases of the junction left unmatched. CDR1 SGHDT and CDR2 YYEEEE come from the germline V gene. The CDR3 runs to 16 residues. It was with unique molecular identifiers that the TCRbeta library was prepared. TCRdb reprocessed the PCR reads with MiXCR, giving one entry per CDR3 protein. Of around 300,000 distinct CDR3 sequences in the sample, roughly 9.1% were seen once. Study findings and constraints: Reported findings indicate that, about two months after transplant, alpha-beta T cells came from several hundred expanded clones, which were derived from non-depleted graft cells. Elevated TCRbeta diversity at day 60 was traced, in some patients, to surviving recipient T cells and thymic progenitors. Hyperexpanded clones declined; after one year, newly produced T cells mostly supplied diversity.

This clonotype was seen many times. The antigen remains undetermined. The TCR was taken from a boy in the first two years of life with acute myeloid leukemia, due to receive a stem cell transplant. The chain employs TRBV5-6 and TRBJ2-1, with 9 bases identical to TRBD1. Sequencing was performed on PBMCs, taken before TCRalphabeta/CD19-depleted stem cell transplant. CDR3 DNA: TGTGCCAGCAGCTCCGAACGGGACAGGGAAATGGATGAGCAGTTCTTC. Translating gives CASSSERDREMDEQFF.